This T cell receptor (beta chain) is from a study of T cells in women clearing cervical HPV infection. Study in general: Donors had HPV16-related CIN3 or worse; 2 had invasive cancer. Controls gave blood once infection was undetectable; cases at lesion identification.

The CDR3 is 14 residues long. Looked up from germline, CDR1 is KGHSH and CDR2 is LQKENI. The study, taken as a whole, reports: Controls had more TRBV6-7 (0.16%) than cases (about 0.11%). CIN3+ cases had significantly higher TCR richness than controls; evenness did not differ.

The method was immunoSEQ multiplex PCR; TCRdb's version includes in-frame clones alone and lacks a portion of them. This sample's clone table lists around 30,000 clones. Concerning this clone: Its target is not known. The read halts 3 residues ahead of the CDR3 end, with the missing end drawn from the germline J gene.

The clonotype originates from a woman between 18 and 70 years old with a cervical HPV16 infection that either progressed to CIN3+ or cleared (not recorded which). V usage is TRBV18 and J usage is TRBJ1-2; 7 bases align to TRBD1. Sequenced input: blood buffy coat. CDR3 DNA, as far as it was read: TGTGCCAGCTCACCTCGACAGGGAGGGTACGAC. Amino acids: CASSPRQGGYD. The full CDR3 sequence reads CASSPRQGGYDYTF.